Following are 2 T cell receptor beta chains from one sample sequenced in a study of T-cell memory formation after mild COVID-19. Using its own MiXCR run on the 5' RACE reads, TCRdb lists one record per CDR3 protein. This sample carries about half a million distinct CDR3 sequences, about 18% of them seen once, and the ten largest clones take about 12%. The sequencing sample was made of PBMCs or a T cell subset sorted from them (not recorded which). These receptors all come from an adult woman who had mild COVID-19 (a few samples of this study predate the infection). Cell type and time point are not known.

V usage is TRBV29-1 and J usage is TRBJ2-7, with 9 bases matching TRBD1. V trimming: 5 bases; J trimming: 7 bases; junction bases outside the gene matches: 6. CDR1 and CDR2 from the germline V gene are SQVTM and ANQGSEA. The CDR3 length is 12 residues. The CDR3 DNA follows: TGCAGCGTTCGCACCGGGACAGGGGAGCAGTACTTC. Its translation is CSVRTGTGEQYF.

This sequence joins TRBV3-1 and TRBJ2-7; D is unclear. Germline CDR1 LGHDT, CDR2 YNNKEL (reference sequence). This CDR3 contains 14 residues. Trimming removed 1 base at V and 7 bases at J, with 14 bases between. In DNA form, the CDR3 reads TGTGCCAGCAGCCAAGGGACCGCCTCCCTTGAGCAGTACTTC. It translates to CASSQGTASLEQYF.